The following is a T cell receptor (beta chain) sequence with its context. What it recognizes is unknown. The germline gives CDR1 SGHAT, CDR2 FQDESV (reference sequence). The CDR3 is made up of 14 amino acids. Trimming pared 2 bases from V and 2 bases from J, leaving 10 bases between. The sample comes from a study of PD-L1 blockade in urothelial cancer. Study summary: Patients initiated atezolizumab in 2014 at 1,200 mg intravenously every 3 weeks. Prior exposure to chemotherapy in patients amounted to 0 to 3 regimens received. Blood-derived samples held a median roughly 140,000 T cells. Notes on the study in general: Better survival was forecast by a pretreatment blood TCR clonality below the median.

The protocol was immunoSEQ multiplex PCR, while the TCRdb copy is restricted to in-frame clones and leaves out a portion. The profile covers tens of thousands of clones, with roughly 80% appearing a single time and approximately 4% taken by the ten largest. Time point in this sample: pretreatment peripheral blood. This TCR was recovered from a man between 65 and 85 years old with urothelial cancer. This specimen consisted of PBMCs, obtained around atezolizumab (anti-PD-L1) treatment. The chain uses TRBV11-1 and TRBJ2-7; TRBD1 might be the D (5 bases). CDR3 protein: CASSLWQGTYEQYF. CDR3 coding DNA: TGTGCCAGCAGCTTATGGCAGGGCACCTACGAGCAGTACTTC.